This entry lists 11 T cell receptor beta chains sequenced from one sample in a study of post-analysis software for immune sequencing data. Study findings and constraints: When patients were compared with controls, about five TRBV segments were more frequent, TRBV5-6, TRBV5-1 and TRBV20-1 among them.

Unique molecular identifiers were built into the TCR beta cDNA libraries. TCRdb reanalysed the PCR reads using MiXCR and keeps one entry per CDR3 protein. The sample carries approximately 630,000 distinct CDR3 sequences, approximately 60% recorded once. These receptors have no identified antigens. The sample consisted of blood. The source is a girl aged 2-10 years with multiple sclerosis.

This clonotype occurred once. The CDR3 reads CASTTTSAETQYF. CDR3 in DNA: TGTGCCAGCACAACTACTAGCGCGGAGACCCAGTACTTC. J is TRBJ2-7 and V is TRBV7-9; 7 bases match TRBD2. With the DNA end fitting TRBJ2-5 better, the J assignment may be wrong. The CDR3 has 13 amino acids. Germline V gene data show CDR1 as SEHNR and CDR2 as FQNEAQ (reference sequence).

The J gene is TRBJ2-3, the V gene TRBV6-2 or TRBV6-3; D uncertain. Trimming shortened V by 5 bases and J by 8 bases, and 14 bases separated the two germline ends. This CDR3 is built from 13 residues. Germline loops: CDR1 MNHEY, CDR2 SVGEGT. The CDR3 here is CASSRDSQGTQYF. The DNA of the CDR3 is TGTGCCAGCAGTAGGGATTCGCAAGGTACGCAGTATTTT.

V usage is TRBV11-2 and J usage is TRBJ1-2, with D possibly matching TRBD1 (6 bases). Germline V gene data show CDR1 as SGHAT and CDR2 as FQNNGV. The V and J ends lost 4 bases and 2 bases respectively, with 17 bases between them. The CDR3 extends over 16 amino acids. This CDR3 reads CASSSPRGGRNYGYTF. The CDR3 nucleotides read TGTGCCAGCAGCTCACCAAGGGGGGGGCGCAACTATGGCTACACCTTC.

There are a few counts of this clonotype. The chain carries TRBV20-1 and TRBJ1-3; TRBD1 might be the D (5 bases). Trimming took off 0 bases at V and 11 bases at J, with 14 bases between the two ends. Germline CDR1 and CDR2: DFQATT and SNEGSKA (reference sequence). The CDR3 spans 13 residues. As DNA, the CDR3 is TGCAGTGCTAGAGAGGGCAGGGATCTATCCATATATTTT. Its protein product is CSAREGRDLSIYF.

The chain combines TRBV27 with TRBJ1-2, with D possibly being TRBD1 (5 bases). The CDR3 length is 14 residues. Looked up from germline, CDR1 is MNHEY and CDR2 is SMNVEV (reference sequence). The V end lost 2 bases, the J end lost 4 bases, and 11 bases lay between the germline ends. The CDR3 loop is CASSLTGDGYGYTF. DNA of the CDR3: TGTGCCAGCAGTTTAACGGGGGATGGCTATGGCTACACCTTC.

J is TRBJ2-5 and V is TRBV6-1, with D possibly TRBD2 on 6 matching bases. The V gene's germline CDR1 is MNHNS and CDR2 SASEGT. The CDR3 runs to 14 residues. V lost 2 bases and J 11 bases, leaving 18 bases between the germline ends. The CDR3: CASSEQEGLYKQYF. For the CDR3, the DNA is TGTGCCAGCAGTGAACAGGAGGGCCTTTACAAGCAGTACTTC.

The rearrangement joins TRBV15 to TRBJ2-3; 7 bases map to TRBD2. CDR3 length equals 15 residues. CDR1 is LNHNV, CDR2 YYDKDF, per germline (reference sequence). With 3 bases clipped from V and 0 bases from J, the junction kept 3 bases outside the gene matches. The CDR3 nucleotides read TGTGCCACCAGCAGCACTAGCGCGAGCACAGATACGCAGTATTTT. The encoded protein is CATSSTSASTDTQYF.

The chain has TRBV12-3 or TRBV12-4 and TRBJ2-1; D is unclear. The CDR3 length is 13 residues. V lost 2 bases and J 10 bases, leaving 12 bases between the germline ends. This chain's CDR3 is CASSLSSQPEQFF. CDR3 DNA sequence: TGTGCCAGCAGTTTAAGTTCGCAGCCCGAGCAGTTCTTC.

The chain recombines TRBV5-1 with TRBJ2-5, with 8 bases identical to TRBD1. V was clipped by 6 bases and J by 5 bases; unmatched bases: 12. The CDR3 totals 15 residues. CDR1 and CDR2 from the germline V gene are SGHRS and YFSETQ. CDR3 loop: CASNFQGAGGETQYF. CDR3 nucleotide sequence: TGCGCCAGCAACTTCCAGGGGGCTGGAGGGGAGACCCAGTACTTC.

Many counts were recorded for this clonotype. The chain recombines TRBV5-1 with TRBJ2-1; D perhaps matches TRBD1 (6 bases). Looked up from germline, CDR1 is SGHRS and CDR2 is YFSETQ. V was shortened by 1 base and J by 8 bases, with 7 bases between the two germline ends. The CDR3 is made up of 12 amino acids. The CDR3: CASSLTGHEQFF. The DNA of the CDR3 is TGCGCCAGCAGCTTGACAGGGCATGAGCAGTTCTTC. Complete variable domain (other parts from reference TRBV5-1 and TRBJ2-1): KAGVTQTPRYLIKTRGQQVTLSCSPISGHRSVSWYQQTPGQGLQFLFEYFSETQRNKGNFPGRFSGRQFSNSRSEMNVSTLELGDSALYLCASSLTGHEQFFGPGTRLTVL.

The chain recombines TRBV20-1 with TRBJ2-1; D may match TRBD1 or TRBD2 (6 bases each). Per germline, CDR1 DFQATT and CDR2 SNEGSKA (reference sequence). Trimming took off 6 bases at V and 0 bases at J, with 18 bases between the two ends. There are 16 residues in the CDR3. Here the CDR3 reads CSAQMGGPSSYNEQFF. The CDR3 DNA follows: TGCAGTGCCCAGATGGGGGGCCCTAGCTCCTACAATGAGCAGTTCTTC.